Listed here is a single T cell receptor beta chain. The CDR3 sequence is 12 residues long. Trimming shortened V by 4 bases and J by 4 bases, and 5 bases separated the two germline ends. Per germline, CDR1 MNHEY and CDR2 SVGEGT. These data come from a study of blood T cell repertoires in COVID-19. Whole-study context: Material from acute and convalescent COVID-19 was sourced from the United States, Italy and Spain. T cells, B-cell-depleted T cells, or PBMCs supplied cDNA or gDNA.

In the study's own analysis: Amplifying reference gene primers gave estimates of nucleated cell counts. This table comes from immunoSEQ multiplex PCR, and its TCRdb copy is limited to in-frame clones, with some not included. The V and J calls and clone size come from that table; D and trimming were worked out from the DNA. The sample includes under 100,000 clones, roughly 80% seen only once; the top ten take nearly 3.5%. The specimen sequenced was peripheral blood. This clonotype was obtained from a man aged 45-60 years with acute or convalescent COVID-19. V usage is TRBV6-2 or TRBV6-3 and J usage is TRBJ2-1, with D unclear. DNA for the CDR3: TGTGCCAGCAGTTCGACTTACAATGAGCAGTTCTTC. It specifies CASSSTYNEQFF.